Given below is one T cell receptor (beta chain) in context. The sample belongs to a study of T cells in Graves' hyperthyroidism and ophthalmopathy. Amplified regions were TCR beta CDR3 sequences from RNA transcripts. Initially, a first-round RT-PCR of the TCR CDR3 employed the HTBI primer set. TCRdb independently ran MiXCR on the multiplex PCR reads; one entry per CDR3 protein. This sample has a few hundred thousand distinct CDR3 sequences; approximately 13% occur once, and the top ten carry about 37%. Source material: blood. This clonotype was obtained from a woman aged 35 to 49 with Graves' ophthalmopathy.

The CDR3 sequence: CASSQLQGGAFF. The DNA of the CDR3 is TGTGCCAGCAGCCAACTCCAAGGGGGGGCTTTCTTT. The chain links TRBV3-1 to TRBJ1-1, with D perhaps TRBD1 (6 bases). Germline V CDR1 and CDR2: LGHDT, YNNKEL (reference sequence). The CDR3 is made up of 12 amino acids. The V gene lost 2 bases and the J gene lost 11 bases, with 12 bases spanning the gap.